One and the same sample provided the 26 T cell receptor beta chains below, sequenced in a study of blood T cells in healthy people across ages. A second PCR of about 7 to 12 cycles used a sample-barcoded 5' primer and a J-beta primer mix. One entry per CDR3 protein, called by TCRdb with MiXCR from the 5' RACE reads. The table lists hundreds of thousands of distinct CDR3 sequences, 40% to 50% of them singletons. Input material: blood. All receptors come from a man between 60 and 75 years old in good health.

The chain uses TRBV10-1 and TRBJ1-3, with TRBD1 identical over 8 bases. Trimming took 5 bases from V and 2 from J; bases not matched to a gene: 8. This CDR3 is built from 16 residues. CDR1 is WNHNN and CDR2 is SYGVQD in the germline V gene (reference sequence). CDR3 sequence: CASSPGQGRPGNTIYF. The CDR3 DNA reads TGCGCCAGCAGTCCAGGACAGGGACGCCCTGGAAACACCATATATTTT.

This clonotype was seen repeatedly, ten times or more. This chain uses TRBV5-1 with TRBJ2-7; no firm D call. This CDR3 is 14 amino acids long. From germline, CDR1 is SGHRS and CDR2 YFSETQ. Trimming left V 0 bases short and J 6 bases short, with 13 bases between. In nucleotides, the CDR3 is TGCGCCAGCAGCTTGGGGACGGAGTTGCTCGAGCAGTACTTC. Its protein is CASSLGTELLEQYF.

The rearrangement joins TRBV4-3 to TRBJ2-5, with 7 bases identical to TRBD1. Per the germline V gene, CDR1 is LGHNA and CDR2 is YSLEER. The CDR3 spans 15 residues. Germline trimming cut 3 bases from V and 7 bases from J; bases unmatched to any gene: 11. The CDR3: CASSHDRDSLGTQYF. The DNA for the CDR3 is TGCGCCAGCAGCCATGACCGGGACAGCCTGGGGACCCAGTACTTC.

This clonotype was seen a few times. The rearrangement joins TRBV4-3 to TRBJ2-6; D is uncertain. With 0 bases removed from V and 0 bases from J, the gap between germline ends came to 9 bases. From germline, CDR1 is LGHNA and CDR2 YSLEER. The CDR3 is made up of 17 amino acids. The CDR3 coding sequence is TGCGCCAGCAGCCAAGAATACGCCTTCTCTGGGGCCAACGTCCTGACTTTC. Protein sequence: CASSQEYAFSGANVLTF.

The CDR3 DNA reads TGTGCCATCAGTGGGGCCTTAGCGGGGTTCTACGAGCAGTACTTC. It translates to CAISGALAGFYEQYF. The chain couples TRBV10-3 to TRBJ2-7; TRBD2 matches at 8 bases. The CDR3 spans 15 residues. CDR1 and CDR2 from the germline V gene are ENHRY and SYGVKD. V lost 4 bases, J lost 3 bases, and 8 bases stayed unmatched.

This clonotype was recorded many times. The J gene is TRBJ2-2, the V gene TRBV5-1; TRBD1 matches 9 bases. V lost 5 bases to trimming and J lost 4 bases; unmatched junction nucleotides: 6. CDR1 is SGHRS and CDR2 is YFSETQ in the germline V gene. The CDR3 covers 15 residues. In nucleotides, the CDR3 is TGCGCCAGCAGACCAGGACAGGGGCGCACCGGGGAGCTGTTTTTT. It translates to CASRPGQGRTGELFF. The full variable domain, in which reference TRBV5-1 and TRBJ2-2 provide the parts outside the CDR3, is KAGVTQTPRYLIKTRGQQVTLSCSPISGHRSVSWYQQTPGQGLQFLFEYFSETQRNKGNFPGRFSGRQFSNSRSEMNVSTLELGDSALYLCASRPGQGRTGELFFGEGSRLTVL.

This clonotype has more than one count but fewer than ten. J is TRBJ2-1 and V is TRBV28; 9 positions agree with TRBD1. From germline, CDR1 is MDHEN and CDR2 SYDVKM. The CDR3 has 17 residues. With V trimmed by 5 bases and J by 0 bases, 8 bases remained unmatched. Here the CDR3 DNA reads TGTGCCAGCAGTCTTCCAACGGACAGGGGCTCCTACAATGAGCAGTTCTTC. Amino acid sequence: CASSLPTDRGSYNEQFF. The full variable domain, completed using reference TRBV28 and TRBJ2-1, is DVKVTQSSRYLVKRTGEKVFLECVQDMDHENMFWYRQDPGLGLRLIYFSYDVKMKEKGDIPEGYSVSREKKERFSLILESASTNQTSMYLCASSLPTDRGSYNEQFFGPGTRLTVL.

Note on this clonotype: One end of the junction does not line up with germline, which may come from a read error. This chain uses TRBV27 with TRBJ2-4; D is unclear. The J call may be wrong; the DNA end is better matched by TRBJ2-7. Looked up from germline, CDR1 is MNHEY and CDR2 is SMNVEV (reference sequence). This CDR3 comprises 12 residues. CDR3 DNA: TGTGCCTGCAGTTCCTCGGGTTACGAGCAGTACTTC. This gives the protein CACSSSGYEQYF.

In DNA form, the CDR3 reads TGCAGTGCTAGAGATCTTACAGGGACCTACGAGCAGTACTTC. As protein: CSARDLTGTYEQYF. The genes are TRBV20-1 and TRBJ2-7; D might be TRBD1 (6 bases). The length of the CDR3 is 14 residues. CDR1 DFQATT and CDR2 SNEGSKA come from the germline V gene (reference sequence). The V end was cut by 0 bases, the J end by 2 bases, with 11 bases between.

The rearrangement joins TRBV20-1 to TRBJ2-3, with D tentatively TRBD2 (6 bases). V lost 5 bases to trimming and J lost 0 bases, with 12 bases between them. Germline V lookup: CDR1 DFQATT, CDR2 SNEGSKA (reference sequence). The CDR3 sequence is 14 residues long. For the CDR3, the DNA is TGCAGTGCTGGGACTGGATCTAGCACAGATACGCAGTATTTT. Protein sequence: CSAGTGSSTDTQYF.

In nucleotides, the CDR3 is TGCAGCGTTCGCGGGTTCACAGATACGCAGTATTTT. Residues: CSVRGFTDTQYF. The chain combines TRBV29-1 with TRBJ2-3, with a weak D call TRBD2 (5 bases). V lost 5 bases and J 2 bases, leaving 8 bases between the germline ends. CDR3 length: 12 residues. Germline CDR1 reads SQVTM; CDR2 reads ANQGSEA.

This clonotype was detected many times. This chain joins TRBV24-1 and TRBJ2-5; D possibly corresponds to TRBD1 (5 bases). CDR1 and CDR2 (germline): KGHDR, SFDVKD. The CDR3 length is 15 residues. V gave up 6 bases and J gave up 2 bases, with 15 bases separating them. The CDR3 loop is CATSHITAGQETQYF. The DNA of the CDR3 is TGTGCCACCAGTCACATTACGGCAGGGCAAGAGACCCAGTACTTC.

This clonotype was detected only a few times. The rearrangement links TRBV28 to TRBJ2-7; 11 bases match TRBD1. Losses at the gene ends were 7 bases for V and 1 base for J; bases not matched to a gene: 3. CDR1 and CDR2 from the germline V gene are MDHEN and SYDVKM. The CDR3 has 14 amino acids. CDR3 sequence (DNA): TGTGCCAGCATCCGGGACAGGGGGTCCTACGAGCAGTACTTC. It encodes CASIRDRGSYEQYF.

V and J are TRBV4-3 and TRBJ2-7, with unresolved D. Germline CDR1 reads LGHNA; CDR2 reads YSLEER. CDR3 size: 13 residues. Trimming cost V 0 bases and J 4 bases, with 7 bases left between them. The CDR3 DNA sequence: TGCGCCAGCAGCCAAGATACCCAGTACGAGCAGTACTTC. Residues: CASSQDTQYEQYF.

The CDR3 is CASSLSSSGGLGTQYF. The CDR3 coding sequence is TGTGCCAGCAGTTTATCGTCTAGCGGGGGTTTAGGGACCCAGTACTTC. V usage is TRBV27 and J usage is TRBJ2-5, with 10 positions matching TRBD2. CDR1 is MNHEY and CDR2 is SMNVEV in the germline V gene (reference sequence). The CDR3 totals 16 residues. The J segment lost 7 bases and the V segment lost 0 bases, leaving 8 bases of the junction unmatched.

The V and J genes are TRBV12-3 or TRBV12-4 and TRBJ2-3; D is perhaps TRBD2 (6 bases). Trimming cost V 6 bases and J 1 base, with 17 bases left between them. The CDR3 spans 16 residues. Here the CDR3 DNA reads TGTGCCAGCAGAGTCGGGGCTAGCGTTGGCACAGATACGCAGTATTTT. Its translation: CASRVGASVGTDTQYF.

The chain uses TRBV7-8 and TRBJ1-4, with D unclear. The germline CDR1 and CDR2 sequences are SGHVS and FQNEAQ. With 5 bases removed from V and 8 bases from J, the gap between germline ends came to 12 bases. The CDR3 is made up of 13 amino acids. The CDR3 region is CASSESGYEKLFF. DNA for the CDR3: TGTGCCAGCAGCGAAAGTGGGTACGAAAAACTGTTTTTT.

This sequence joins TRBV3-1 and TRBJ2-5, with D unresolved. CDR1 and CDR2 (germline): LGHDT, YNNKEL (reference sequence). The CDR3 spans 15 residues. V was shortened by 4 bases and J by 2 bases, with 14 bases between the two germline ends. This CDR3 reads CASSPRPPQQETQYF. In nucleotides, the CDR3 is TGTGCCAGCAGCCCACGACCCCCCCAGCAAGAGACCCAGTACTTC.

The V and J genes are TRBV7-9 and TRBJ2-5; D gene ambiguous. The CDR3 covers 13 residues. The V and J ends lost 4 bases and 3 bases respectively, with 9 bases between them. Looked up from germline, CDR1 is SEHNR and CDR2 is FQNEAQ (reference sequence). CDR3 coding DNA: TGTGCCAGCAGCTCCCCGGGTAAAGAGACCCAGTACTTC. It translates to CASSSPGKETQYF.

There are many counts of this clonotype. CDR3 loop: CASSQEEATRPGSHEQYF. CDR3 nucleotide sequence: TGCGCCAGCAGCCAAGAAGAAGCGACCAGGCCAGGGTCCCACGAGCAGTACTTC. This sequence joins TRBV4-1 and TRBJ2-7, with a weak D call TRBD1 (5 bases). This CDR3 spans 18 amino acids. CDR1 is MGHRA, CDR2 YSYEKL, per germline. Trimming cost V 0 bases and J 5 bases, with 23 bases left between them.

This clonotype has a handful of counts. The chain combines TRBV6-2 or TRBV6-3 with TRBJ2-3; D is possibly TRBD2 (5 bases). The V end lost 6 bases, the J end lost 8 bases, and 12 bases lay between the germline ends. The CDR3 covers 12 residues. Per the germline V gene, CDR1 is MNHEY and CDR2 is SVGEGT. As DNA, the CDR3 is TGTGCCAGCAGATCTCTCGCGGGTACGCAGTATTTT. It codes for CASRSLAGTQYF.

The V call is TRBV18, the J call TRBJ1-2, with TRBD1 as a possible D gene (6 bases). V lost 6 bases to trimming and J lost 0 bases, with 14 bases between them. Germline V gives CDR1 KGHSH, CDR2 LQKENI. This CDR3 comprises 15 residues. CDR3 sequence: CASSMGAAANYGYTF. The CDR3 nucleotides read TGTGCCAGCTCTATGGGGGCGGCGGCTAACTATGGCTACACCTTC.

The rearrangement uses TRBV29-1 and TRBJ2-7; a possible D gene is TRBD1 (6 bases). The CDR3 spans 13 residues. V was cut by 4 bases and J by 4 bases, with 14 bases left in between. Germline loops: CDR1 SQVTM, CDR2 ANQGSEA. The CDR3 sequence: CSVAGVLSYEQYF. DNA of the CDR3: TGCAGCGTTGCAGGGGTACTGTCTTACGAGCAGTACTTC.

This clonotype has a handful of counts. The V gene is TRBV5-1, the J gene TRBJ1-2; D call uncertain. V lost 2 bases to trimming and J lost 8 bases, with 13 bases between them. Germline CDR1 SGHRS, CDR2 YFSETQ. The CDR3 is made up of 13 amino acids. CDR3 loop: CASSFEGSGGYTF. CDR3 bases: TGCGCCAGCAGCTTTGAAGGGTCAGGCGGCTACACCTTC. The full variable domain, its missing parts supplied by reference TRBV5-1 and TRBJ1-2, is KAGVTQTPRYLIKTRGQQVTLSCSPISGHRSVSWYQQTPGQGLQFLFEYFSETQRNKGNFPGRFSGRQFSNSRSEMNVSTLELGDSALYLCASSFEGSGGYTFGSGTRLTVV.

This clonotype was seen more than once but under ten times. A much larger clone differs by one base, so this may be a read error. The chain is built from TRBV25-1 and TRBJ1-2; the D is unclear. This CDR3 spans 12 amino acids. Looked up from germline, CDR1 is MGHDK and CDR2 is SYGVNS. The CDR3 sequence: CASREFFYGYTF. The CDR3 coding sequence is TGTGCCAGCAGGGAATTCTTCTATGGCTACACCTTC.

In its sample, this clonotype was seen a few times. The chain links TRBV13 to TRBJ1-2, with 8 bases matching TRBD1. The CDR3 totals 13 residues. Germline CDR1 reads PRHDT; CDR2 reads FYEKMQ (reference sequence). V lost 10 bases, J lost 1 base, and 5 bases stayed unmatched. CDR3 loop: CATQDRVNYGYTF. In DNA, the CDR3 is TGTGCCACCCAGGACAGGGTTAACTATGGCTACACCTTC.